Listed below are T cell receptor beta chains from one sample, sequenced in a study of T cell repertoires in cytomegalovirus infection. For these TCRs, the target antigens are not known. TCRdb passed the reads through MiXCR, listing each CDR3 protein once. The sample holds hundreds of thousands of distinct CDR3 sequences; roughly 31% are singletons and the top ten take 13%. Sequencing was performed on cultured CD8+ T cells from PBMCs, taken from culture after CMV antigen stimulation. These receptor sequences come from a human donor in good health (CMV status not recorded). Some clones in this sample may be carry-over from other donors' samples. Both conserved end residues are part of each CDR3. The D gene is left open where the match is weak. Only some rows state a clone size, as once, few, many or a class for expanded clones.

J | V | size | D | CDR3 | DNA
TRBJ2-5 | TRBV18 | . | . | CASSPPTRPAFAQYF | TGTGCCAGCTCACCACCAACCAGGCCGGCGTTTGCCCAGTACTTC
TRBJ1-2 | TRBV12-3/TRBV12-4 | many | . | CASSSSRQDRVFPGDYGYTF | TGTGCCAGCAGCTCCAGCCGACAGGACAGAGTTTTCCCTGGGGACTATGGCTACACCTTC
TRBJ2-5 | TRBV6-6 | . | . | CASSYRGSGTLQETQYF | TGTGCCAGCAGTTACCGAGGGTCCGGGACCCTCCAAGAGACCCAGTACTTC
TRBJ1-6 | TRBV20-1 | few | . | CSARDRTVGQPNNSPLHF | TGCAGTGCTAGAGATCGTACGGTAGGACAGCCTAATAATTCACCCCTCCACTTT
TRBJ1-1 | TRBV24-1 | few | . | CATRQVLLILNTEAFF | TGTGCCACCAGACAGGTTCTCCTGATTTTGAACACTGAAGCTTTCTTT
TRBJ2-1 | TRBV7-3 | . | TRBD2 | CASSFPLAGEDEQFF | TGTGCCAGCAGCTTCCCCCTAGCGGGGGAAGATGAGCAGTTCTTC
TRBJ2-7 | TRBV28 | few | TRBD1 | CASSMNRDRGSYYEQYF | TGTGCCAGCAGCATGAACCGGGACAGGGGATCTTACTACGAGCAGTACTTC
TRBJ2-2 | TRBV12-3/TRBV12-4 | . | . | CASINLDRGVRNTGELFF | TGTGCCAGCATCAACCTGGACAGAGGCGTGAGGAACACCGGGGAGCTGTTTTTT
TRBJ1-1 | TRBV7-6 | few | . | CASSLEGLMNTEAFF | TGTGCCAGCAGCTTAGAGGGGTTAATGAACACTGAAGCTTTCTTT
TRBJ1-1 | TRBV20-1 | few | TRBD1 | CSARQTGDIEAFF | TGCAGTGCAAGACAGACAGGGGATATTGAAGCTTTCTTT
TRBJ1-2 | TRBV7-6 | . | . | CASGDIMSYGYTF | TGTGCCAGCGGGGACATAATGTCCTATGGCTACACCTTC
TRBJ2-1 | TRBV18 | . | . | CASSPDGLNEQFF | TGTGCCAGCTCACCGGATGGACTCAATGAGCAGTTCTTC
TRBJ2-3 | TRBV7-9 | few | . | CASSPSLAYPDTQYF | TGTGCCAGCAGCCCAAGTCTGGCTTACCCAGATACGCAGTATTTT
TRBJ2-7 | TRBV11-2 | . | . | CASSLDHGLLHEQYF | TGTGCCAGCAGCTTAGATCACGGCCTACTCCACGAGCAGTACTTC
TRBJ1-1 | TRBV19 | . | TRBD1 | CASSIVSGGDTEAFF | TGTGCCAGTAGTATAGTTTCAGGGGGTGACACTGAAGCTTTCTTT
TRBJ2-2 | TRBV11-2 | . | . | CASYLWTENTGELFF | TGTGCCAGTTATTTATGGACAGAGAACACCGGGGAGCTGTTTTTT
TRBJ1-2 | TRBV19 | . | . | CASSAHWEPDGYTF | TGTGCCAGTAGCGCCCATTGGGAACCTGATGGCTACACCTTC
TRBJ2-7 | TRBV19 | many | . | CASTGSSYEQYF | TGTGCCAGTACAGGGAGCTCCTACGAGCAGTACTTC
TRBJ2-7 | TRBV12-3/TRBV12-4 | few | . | CASRNAYEQYF | TGTGCCAGCAGGAACGCCTACGAGCAGTACTTC
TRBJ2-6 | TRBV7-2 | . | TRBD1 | CASSSRGQDFSGANVLTF | TGTGCCAGCAGCTCCAGGGGACAGGACTTCTCTGGGGCCAACGTCCTGACTTTC
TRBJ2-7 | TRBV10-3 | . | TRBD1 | CAIILTGSGEQYF | TGTGCCATCATCCTGACAGGGAGCGGCGAGCAGTACTTC
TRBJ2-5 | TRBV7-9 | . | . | CASTSTFESVRETQYF | TGTGCCAGCACATCTACCTTTGAGTCCGTTCGGGAGACCCAGTACTTC
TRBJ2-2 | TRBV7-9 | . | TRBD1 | CATDRGQNTGELFF | TGTGCCACCGACAGGGGGCAGAACACCGGGGAGCTGTTTTTT
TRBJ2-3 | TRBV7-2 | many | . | CASSLERGSTDTQYF | TGTGCCAGCAGCTTAGAGAGGGGGAGCACAGATACGCAGTATTTT
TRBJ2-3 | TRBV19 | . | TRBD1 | CASSMTSTGADTQYF | TGTGCCAGTAGTATGACCTCGACAGGGGCAGATACGCAGTATTTT
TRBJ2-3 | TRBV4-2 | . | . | CASSQVVTRSIISSTDTQYF | TGTGCCAGCAGCCAAGTGGTCACTAGGAGTATTATATCTAGCACAGATACGCAGTATTTT
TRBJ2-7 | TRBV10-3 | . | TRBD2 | CAISESGTNPYEQYF | TGTGCCATCAGTGAGTCCGGGACTAACCCCTACGAGCAGTACTTC
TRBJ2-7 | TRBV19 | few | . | CASSNPDWTTYEQYF | TGTGCCAGTAGTAATCCCGACTGGACAACCTACGAGCAGTACTTC
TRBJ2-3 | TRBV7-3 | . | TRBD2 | CASSRPGGGRGTDTQYF | TGTGCCAGCAGCCGACCGGGGGGGGGAAGGGGCACAGATACGCAGTATTTT
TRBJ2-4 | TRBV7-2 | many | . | CASSLGGTENIQYF | TGTGCCAGCAGCTTAGGAGGGACCGAAAACATTCAGTACTTC
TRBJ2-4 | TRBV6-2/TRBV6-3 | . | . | CASTTKGVPKNIQYF | TGTGCCAGCACCACAAAGGGAGTCCCCAAAAACATTCAGTACTTC
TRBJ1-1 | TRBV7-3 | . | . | CASSLDSGRESAFF | TGTGCCAGCAGCTTGGACAGTGGTCGGGAGAGTGCTTTCTTT
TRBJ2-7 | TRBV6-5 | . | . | CASSYGGADYEQYF | TGTGCCAGCAGTTACGGCGGGGCCGACTACGAGCAGTACTTC
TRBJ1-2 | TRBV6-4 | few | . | CASSDSKYGYTF | TGTGCCAGCAGTGACTCTAAGTATGGCTACACCTTC
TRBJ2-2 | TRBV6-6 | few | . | CASSEMPGVLTGELFF | TGTGCCAGCAGTGAGATGCCAGGAGTCCTCACCGGGGAGCTGTTTTTT
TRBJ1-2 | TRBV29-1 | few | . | CSVEDARAGADYGYTF | TGCAGCGTTGAAGATGCAAGGGCGGGCGCTGACTATGGCTACACCTTC
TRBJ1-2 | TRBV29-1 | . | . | CSGGRDGNADGYTF | TGCAGCGGCGGTCGGGACGGAAATGCTGATGGCTACACCTTC
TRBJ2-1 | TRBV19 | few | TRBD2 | CACRGVDSLYNEQFF | TGTGCCTGTCGGGGGGTGGACTCGTTATACAATGAGCAGTTCTTC
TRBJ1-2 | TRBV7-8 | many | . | CASSLEFTGDYGYTF | TGTGCCAGCAGCTTAGAATTTACCGGGGACTATGGCTACACCTTC
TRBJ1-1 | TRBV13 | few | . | CASSLTGMAEAFF | TGTGCCAGCAGTCTAACAGGGATGGCTGAAGCTTTCTTT
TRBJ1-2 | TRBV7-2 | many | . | CASSLEVRPNYGYTF | TGTGCCAGCAGCTTAGAGGTCAGGCCTAACTATGGCTACACCTTC
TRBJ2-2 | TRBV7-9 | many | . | CASSSAGYWTGELFF | TGTGCCAGCAGCTCGGCAGGGTATTGGACCGGGGAGCTGTTTTTT
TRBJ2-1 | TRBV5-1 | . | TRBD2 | CASSPELAGIYNEQFF | TGCGCCAGCAGCCCGGAACTAGCGGGGATCTACAATGAGCAGTTCTTC
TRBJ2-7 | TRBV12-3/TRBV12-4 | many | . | CASSSLVWGGSYEQYF | TGTGCCAGCAGTTCGTTAGTGTGGGGTGGGTCCTACGAGCAGTACTTC
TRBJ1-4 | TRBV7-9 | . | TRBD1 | CASSSDRGRRVGGEKLFF | TGTGCCAGCAGCTCCGACAGGGGGCGAAGAGTTGGGGGTGAAAAACTGTTTTTT
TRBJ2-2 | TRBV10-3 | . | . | CAISESGSRTNTGELFF | TGTGCCATCAGTGAGTCAGGCAGCCGCACGAACACCGGGGAGCTGTTTTTT
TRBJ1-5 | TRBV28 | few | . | CASSQGPGFNQPQHF | TGTGCCAGCAGCCAAGGGCCAGGCTTTAATCAGCCCCAGCATTTT
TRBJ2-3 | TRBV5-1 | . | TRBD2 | CASSSTLERGATDTQYF | TGCGCCAGCAGCTCCACCTTGGAGCGGGGGGCCACAGATACGCAGTATTTT
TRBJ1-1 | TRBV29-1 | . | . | CSVAASTEAFF | TGCAGCGTTGCGGCCAGTACCGAAGCTTTCTTT
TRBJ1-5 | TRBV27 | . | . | CASSPGGVGNQPQHF | TGTGCCAGCAGTCCCGGGGGGGTGGGCAATCAGCCCCAGCATTTT
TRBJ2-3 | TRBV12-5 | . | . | CASGLVVGTDTQYF | TGTGCTAGTGGTTTGGTAGTCGGGACAGATACGCAGTATTTT